This T cell receptor beta chain was recorded in a study of shared clonotypes between healthy human individuals (TCRdb year 2020). Regarding the study in general: The cohort included three men and two women between 18 and 49 years of age. Per donor, three plates each were used for CD4 naive and CD4 memory, two for CD8 naive, and one for CD8 memory. Blood TCR repertoires of roughly five healthy adults were deeply sequenced to estimate repertoire size and the extent of clonotype sharing between individuals. Different laboratories and diverse techniques were used to prepare libraries and sequence TCR repertoires, to increase sequencing depth and limit assay-specific biases. Per donor, leukapheresis produced somewhere between about 0.94 and 8.9 billion PBMCs. The investigation overall reported the following: Compared with non-shared clonotypes, the clonotypes found in all four sorted-subset donors had higher generation probabilities. Only blood was sampled, and tissue TCR repertoires likely differ from those in blood. Incomplete sequencing was indicated by rarefaction of sorted-subset datasets, despite the large sequencing depth. Based on pairwise subsampling, the degree of clonotype sharing among donors was expected to be affected by sequencing depth. Larger estimated clonotype richness was generally found for naive subsets than for memory subsets. The genetic and exposure-history diversity represented was limited by the small number of donors. Across four donors, about 5% of naive CD4, roughly 3.4% of naive CD8, around 2.1% of memory CD4, and 0.4% of memory CD8 clonotypes were shared.

Turning to this clone: Its binding antigen is unknown. No clone much larger than this one lies a single base away; base qualities are absent.

CD8 naive samples were obtained by positive selection for CCR7 among CD45RO-negative cells, yielding a CD45RA+CCR7+ population from which TemRA cells were excluded. Healthy HIV-negative adults with no recently reported acute infections or vaccinations were included as donors. All donors were Caucasian adults living in Nashville, Tennessee, USA. After blood collection by leukapheresis, PBMCs were isolated using Ficoll-Histopaque density gradient centrifugation and then cryopreserved in the vapor phase of liquid nitrogen. Analytical flow cytometry was used to check the purity and quantity of each magnetically sorted T cell population. From each sorted fraction, genomic DNA was isolated and quantified by UV absorbance on a Nanodrop 2000c. The CDR3 measures 14 amino acids from cysteine to phenylalanine. Solely the CDR3 DNA is kept, with 42 bases framed from the first base. The germline V gene yields SGDLS for CDR1 and YYNGEE for CDR2. The junction shows trimming of 4 bases on V and 2 bases on J, and the gene matches do not reach 3 bases of it.

Using the deep immunoSEQ assay, TCR CDR3 regions were amplified from genomic DNA by multiplex PCR. For each cell subset, the extracted genomic DNA was distributed evenly across all wells of several immunoSEQ 96-well plates, and each plate served as one replicate. Each replicate PCR for sorted subsets received roughly 200 ng genomic DNA, equal to some 32,000 T cell genomes. Purified libraries were measured with a Qubit 3.0 fluorometer, size-checked on a Bioanalyzer 2100, and measured again with the KAPA Library Quantification kit. Every immunoSEQ 96-well plate was sequenced on a separate single-read 150-cycle Illumina NextSeq 550 flow cell. As for the original processing: The immunoSEQ output contained only junctional sequences without quality scores, so filtering could not match that applied to full-length reads. Sequences were annotated with PyIR, a Python wrapper for IgBLAST v1.9, and V/J genes and CDR3 were assigned using IMGT germline references. Reads were removed for weak V/J assignments (E-value above 1e-6), missing CDR3, stop codons, out-of-frame junctions, or ambiguous translated residues. A V3J clonotype was defined by an identical inferred V gene, J gene, and CDR3 amino acid sequence. Percentage overlap between repertoires was calculated by dividing the number of shared unique clonotypes by the size of the smaller repertoire. Richness of each repertoire was evaluated using RTK rarefaction, the Chao1 estimator, and Recon v2.1 estimates of unobserved clonotypes. For all TCRbeta clonotypes obtained by the gDNA method from a few donors, generation probabilities were computed with OLGA. The immuneACCESS repertoire file appears here via TCRdb, limited to in-frame rearrangements. These files lack a portion of the clones; in checked studies, under half of the deficit traces to unresolved V genes, and the cause of the others is not known. V, J and clone size are those of that table, while D and trimming were read from the DNA. Here the sample has around 1.9 million clones; roughly 95% occur a single time. The leading ten clones occupy around 1.8% of the sample.

The chain uses TRBV9 and TRBJ1-3; TRBD1 matches 7 bases in the middle. The sequenced material came from naive CD8+ T cells from PBMCs. The cell subset or site label for this specimen denotes: CD45RA+CCR7+. This TCR came from a man aged 18 to 35 in good health. Some clones in this sample may be carry-over from other donors' samples. The nucleotide sequence is TGTGCCAGCAGCACGGGGACAGCTGGAAACACCATATATTTT. Translated, it gives CASSTGTAGNTIYF.